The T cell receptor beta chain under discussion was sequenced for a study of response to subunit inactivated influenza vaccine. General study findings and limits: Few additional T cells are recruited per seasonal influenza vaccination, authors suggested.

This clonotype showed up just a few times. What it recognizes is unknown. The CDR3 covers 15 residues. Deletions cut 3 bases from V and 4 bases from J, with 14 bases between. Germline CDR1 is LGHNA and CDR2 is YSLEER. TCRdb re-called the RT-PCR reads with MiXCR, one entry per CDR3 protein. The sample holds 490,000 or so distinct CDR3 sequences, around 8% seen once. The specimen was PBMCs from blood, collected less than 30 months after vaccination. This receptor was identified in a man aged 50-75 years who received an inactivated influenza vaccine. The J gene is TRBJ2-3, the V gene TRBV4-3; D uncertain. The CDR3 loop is CASSHDTLGADTQYF. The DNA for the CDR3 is TGCGCCAGCAGCCATGACACCCTTGGGGCAGATACGCAGTATTTT.